This TCR beta chain was retrieved from a study of T cells in Graves' hyperthyroidism and ophthalmopathy. Researchers took RNA transcripts and amplified the TCR beta CDR3 regions from them. First-round RT-PCR of the TCR CDR3 relied on the HTBI primer set. TCRdb re-called the multiplex PCR reads through MiXCR, storing one row per CDR3 protein. The repertoire holds some 460,000 distinct CDR3 sequences, with around 14% as singletons. This clonotype was seen ten or more times. Researchers defined stable Graves' hyperthyroidism as no ophthalmopathy progression within 18 months. The hyperthyroidism patients had all been newly diagnosed, and their disease duration was under 2 months. Their ages ranged from 18 to 65 years. The PBMCs studied were ones that came from 10 ml fresh peripheral blood. Deletions cut 4 bases from V and 6 bases from J, with 22 bases between. Germline V gene data show CDR1 as LGHDT and CDR2 as YNNKEL (reference sequence). The CDR3 extends over 16 amino acids.

V and J are TRBV3-1 and TRBJ2-7, with D tentatively TRBD1 or TRBD2 (5 bases each). The sample consisted of blood. This clonotype was sampled from a woman aged 18 to 35 with Graves' hyperthyroidism. CDR3 amino acids: CASSLGTPGKPLEQYF. CDR3 sequence (DNA): TGTGCCAGCAGCCTCGGGACGCCAGGAAAACCCCTCGAGCAGTACTTC.